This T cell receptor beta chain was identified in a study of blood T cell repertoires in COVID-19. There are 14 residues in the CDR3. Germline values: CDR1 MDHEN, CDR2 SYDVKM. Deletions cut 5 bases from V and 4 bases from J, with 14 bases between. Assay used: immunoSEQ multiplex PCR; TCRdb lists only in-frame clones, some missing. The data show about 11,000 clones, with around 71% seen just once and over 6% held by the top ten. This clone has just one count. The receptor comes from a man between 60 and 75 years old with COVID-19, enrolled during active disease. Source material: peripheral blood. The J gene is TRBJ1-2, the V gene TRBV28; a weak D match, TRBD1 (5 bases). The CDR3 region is CASSIHQGPYGYTF. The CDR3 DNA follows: TGTGCCAGCAGTATCCACCAGGGTCCCTATGGCTACACCTTC.